This T cell receptor beta chain was obtained from a study of regulatory and conventional T cells in RAG deficiency. The ends were cut back, 5 bases at V and 4 bases at J, with 14 bases in the middle. The CDR3 loop spans 14 amino acids. Germline values: CDR1 MDHEN, CDR2 SYDVKM. The protocol was immunoSEQ multiplex PCR, while the TCRdb copy is restricted to in-frame clones and leaves out a portion. This table holds tens of thousands of clones, 85% to 95% found once. The sorted conventional CD4+ T cells were CD25-low and CD127-high, with genomic DNA sequenced. This sample also appeared in a second study, on regulatory T cells. That work contributes: The primer mix had 52 TRBV and 13 TRBJ primers.

The source is a human donor in good health. The chain has TRBV28 and TRBJ1-2; no clear D. Specimen: CD4+ T cells sorted from blood. The CDR3 loop reads CASSVQPGGYGYTF. For the CDR3, the DNA is TGTGCCAGCAGTGTACAGCCGGGTGGCTATGGCTACACCTTC.